This TCR beta chain comes out of a study of a mutant IDH1 vaccine in newly diagnosed glioma (dated by TCRdb to the early 2020s). As for the study more broadly: Of the approximately 29 treated patients, 62.5% were male and around 38% were female, and a mean age of roughly 37 years was recorded. Six visits were used for peripheral blood collection: V03 (baseline), V05, V07, V10, V12 and V13. Before enrollment, patients had received standard therapy of radiotherapy alone, temozolomide alone, or radiochemotherapy with temozolomide; most received the combination. Longitudinal TCRB deep sequencing was performed for about two dozen treated patients wherever samples were available for exploratory analyses.

Overall results and qualifications from the work: The authors stated that sample limitations prevented analyses of patient blood samples from being reproduced. Pseudoprogression appeared unrelated to alterations in the top peripheral T cell clonotypes detected by TCRB sequencing. PBMC samples for TCRB deep sequencing were selected based on availability. Across multiple MHC alleles, vaccine-induced immune responses were seen in around 93% of patients.

Concerning this clone itself: Its antigen is currently not known. Per-base qualities were not stored, and no clone one base away is much larger.

Based on the germline V gene (reference sequence), the CDR1 and CDR2 sequences are SEHNR and FQNEAQ. Between the V and J ends, shortened by 5 bases and 4 bases respectively, the junction contains 15 bases. The CDR3 holds 15 amino acids from the cysteine to the phenylalanine. This entry keeps only the CDR3 DNA: 45 bases, framed from base 1. Libraries were constructed by the immunoSEQ multiplex PCR assay. Rearranged TCR beta chain sequences were amplified with the hsTCRB Kit following the manufacturer's protocol. Sequencing of TCRB libraries was carried out on an Illumina MiSeq. Per the source publication's procedure: The proprietary platform of the kit vendor was used for demultiplexing, trimming and gene mapping. Imported from immuneACCESS, the table was reduced by TCRdb to in-frame sequences with V and J called. These copies leave out some clones; in studies compared against another copy, an unresolved V gene accounts for under half, and the cause of the remainder is not known. V and J calls and clone size are copied from that table; D and trimming were computed from the DNA. This sample gives over 30,000 clones in total; 60% to 85% of them show up just once. The top ten clones comprise about 9.4% of the sample.

The sample's time point label is to be understood as: baseline, week 1 (first vaccination visit). The sample's treatment or condition label, decoded: pre-vaccination baseline after standard-of-care therapy. All donors had newly diagnosed IDH1-mutant astrocytomas of WHO grade 3 or 4 that showed loss of nuclear ATRX. The samples were drawn from NOA16, a multicentre, single-arm, open-label phase I trial in Germany that tested a mutant IDH1 peptide vaccine in humans for the first time. Visit V03 blood draws served as the baseline sample for immunogenicity testing. Genomic DNA for TCRB sequencing was extracted from EDTA blood using the DNeasy Blood and Tissue Kit.

This receptor was taken from a man aged 45-65 years with glioma. Some clones in this sample may be carry-over from other donors' samples. Recombination linked TRBV7-9 to TRBJ1-5; TRBD1 is a possible D gene, resting on 5 matching bases. This sample comprised peripheral blood mononuclear cells (PBMCs), obtained from a glioma patient treated with radiotherapy, temozolomide or both. The DNA sequence is given as TGTGCCAGCAGCCCGGCAGGGACGGCTAATCAGCCCCAGCATTTT. Its translation is CASSPAGTANQPQHF.